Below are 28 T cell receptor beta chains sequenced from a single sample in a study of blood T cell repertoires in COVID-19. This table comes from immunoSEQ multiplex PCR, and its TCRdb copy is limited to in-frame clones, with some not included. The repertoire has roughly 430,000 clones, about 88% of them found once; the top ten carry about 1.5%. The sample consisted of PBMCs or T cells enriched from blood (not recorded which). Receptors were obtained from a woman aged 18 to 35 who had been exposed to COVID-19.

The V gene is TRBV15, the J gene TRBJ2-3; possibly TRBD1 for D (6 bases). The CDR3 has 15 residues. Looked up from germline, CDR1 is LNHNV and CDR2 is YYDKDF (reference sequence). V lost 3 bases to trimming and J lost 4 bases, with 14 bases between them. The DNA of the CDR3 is TGTGCCACCAGCAGGAGTCAGGGGAACGCAGATACGCAGTATTTT. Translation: CATSRSQGNADTQYF.

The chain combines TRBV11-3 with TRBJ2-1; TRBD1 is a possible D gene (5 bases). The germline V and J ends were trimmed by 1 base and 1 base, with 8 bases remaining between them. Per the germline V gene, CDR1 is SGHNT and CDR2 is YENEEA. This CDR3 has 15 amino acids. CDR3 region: CASSLGTGSYNEQFF. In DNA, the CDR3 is TGTGCCAGCAGCTTAGGCACAGGTTCCTACAATGAGCAGTTCTTC.

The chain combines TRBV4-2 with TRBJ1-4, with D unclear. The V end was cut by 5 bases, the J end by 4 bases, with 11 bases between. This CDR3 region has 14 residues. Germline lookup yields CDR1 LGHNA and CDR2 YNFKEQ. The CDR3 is CASSLLRFNEKLFF. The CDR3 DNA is TGTGCCAGCAGCTTATTACGGTTTAATGAAAAACTGTTTTTT.

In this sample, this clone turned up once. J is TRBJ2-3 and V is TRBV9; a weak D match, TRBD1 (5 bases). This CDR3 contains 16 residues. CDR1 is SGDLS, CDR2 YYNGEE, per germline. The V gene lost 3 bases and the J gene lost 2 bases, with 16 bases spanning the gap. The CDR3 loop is CASSAALGQTTDTQYF. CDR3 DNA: TGTGCCAGCAGCGCCGCTCTGGGGCAGACCACAGATACGCAGTATTTT.

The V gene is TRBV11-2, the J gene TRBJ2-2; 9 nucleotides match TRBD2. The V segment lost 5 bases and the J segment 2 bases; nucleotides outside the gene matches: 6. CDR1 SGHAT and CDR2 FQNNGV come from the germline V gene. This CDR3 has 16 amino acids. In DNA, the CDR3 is TGTGCCAGCAGCGAGACTAGCGGAGAAAACACCGGGGAGCTGTTTTTT. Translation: CASSETSGENTGELFF.

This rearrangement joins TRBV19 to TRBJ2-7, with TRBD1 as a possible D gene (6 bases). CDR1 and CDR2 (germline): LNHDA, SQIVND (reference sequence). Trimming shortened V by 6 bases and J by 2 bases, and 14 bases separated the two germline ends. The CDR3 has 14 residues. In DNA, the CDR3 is TGTGCCAGTAGCAGAACAACAGGGACCTACGAGCAGTACTTC. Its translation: CASSRTTGTYEQYF.

CDR3 residues: CASSLEGILAFF. CDR3 bases: TGTGCCAGCAGCTTAGAGGGGATTTTGGCTTTCTTT. This chain joins TRBV7-2 and TRBJ1-1; possibly TRBD1 for D (5 bases). Per the germline V gene, CDR1 is SGHTA and CDR2 is FQGNSA. V lost 1 base, J lost 11 bases, and 11 bases lay in between. The CDR3 spans 12 residues.

CDR3 amino acids: CASSVGSVQETQYF. The CDR3 coding sequence is TGTGCCAGCAGCGTAGGGTCGGTACAAGAGACCCAGTACTTC. This chain connects TRBV9 to TRBJ2-5; no reliable D call. The CDR3 runs 14 residues. The germline V gene encodes CDR1 SGDLS and CDR2 YYNGEE. V was clipped by 0 bases and J by 2 bases, with 8 bases between them.

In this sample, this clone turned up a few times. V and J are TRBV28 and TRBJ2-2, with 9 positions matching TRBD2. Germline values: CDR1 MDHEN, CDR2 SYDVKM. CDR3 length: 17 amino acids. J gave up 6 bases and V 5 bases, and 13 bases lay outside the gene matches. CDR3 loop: CASSLTAGGPGAGELFF. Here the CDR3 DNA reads TGTGCCAGCAGTCTTACGGCGGGAGGGCCCGGGGCCGGGGAGCTGTTTTTT.

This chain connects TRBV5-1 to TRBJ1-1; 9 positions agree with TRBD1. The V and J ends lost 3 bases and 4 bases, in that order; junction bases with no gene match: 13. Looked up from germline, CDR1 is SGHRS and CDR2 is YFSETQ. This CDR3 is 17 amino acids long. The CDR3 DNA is TGCGCCAGCAGCTCAGTCCCGGGACAGGGATCGGTCACTGAAGCTTTCTTT. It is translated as CASSSVPGQGSVTEAFF.

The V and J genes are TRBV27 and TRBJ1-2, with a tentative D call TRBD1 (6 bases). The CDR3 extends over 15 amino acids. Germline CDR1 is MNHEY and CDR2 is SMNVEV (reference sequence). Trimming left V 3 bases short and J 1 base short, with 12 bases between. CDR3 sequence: CASSFGTPSNYGYTF. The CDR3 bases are TGTGCCAGCAGTTTCGGGACACCCAGTAACTATGGCTACACCTTC.

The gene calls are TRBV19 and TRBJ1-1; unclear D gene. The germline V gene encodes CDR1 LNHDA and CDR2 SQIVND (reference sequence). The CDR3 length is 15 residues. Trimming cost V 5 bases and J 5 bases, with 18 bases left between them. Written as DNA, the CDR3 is TGTGCCAGTAGTCCCCTAGACGGTGGGGAGACTGAAGCTTTCTTT. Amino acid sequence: CASSPLDGGETEAFF.

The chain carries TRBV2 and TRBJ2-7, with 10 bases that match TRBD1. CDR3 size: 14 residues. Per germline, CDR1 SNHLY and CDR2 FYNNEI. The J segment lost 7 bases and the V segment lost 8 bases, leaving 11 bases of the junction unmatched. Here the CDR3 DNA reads TGTGCCAGCGGGTTGACAGGGGGCTCAGGGGAGCAGTACTTC. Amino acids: CASGLTGGSGEQYF.

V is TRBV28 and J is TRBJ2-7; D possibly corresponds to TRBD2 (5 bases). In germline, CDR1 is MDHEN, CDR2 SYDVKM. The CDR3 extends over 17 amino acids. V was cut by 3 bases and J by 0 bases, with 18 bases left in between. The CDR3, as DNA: TGTGCCAGCAGTTTGGCCCTCCCGGGATCCCCCTCCTACGAGCAGTACTTC. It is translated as CASSLALPGSPSYEQYF.

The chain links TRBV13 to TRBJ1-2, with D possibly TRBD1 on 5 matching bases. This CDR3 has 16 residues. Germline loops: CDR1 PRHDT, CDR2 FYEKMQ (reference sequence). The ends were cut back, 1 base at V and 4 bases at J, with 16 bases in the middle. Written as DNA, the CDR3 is TGTGCCAGCAGCTTAGCGACCGGGGGAGAGCTCTATGGCTACACCTTC. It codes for CASSLATGGELYGYTF.

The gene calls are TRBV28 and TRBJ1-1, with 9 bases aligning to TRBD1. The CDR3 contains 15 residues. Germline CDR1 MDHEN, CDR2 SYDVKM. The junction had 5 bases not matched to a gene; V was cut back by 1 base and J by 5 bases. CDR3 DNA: TGTGCCAGCAGTTTATTACAGGGGGCGCCAACTGAAGCTTTCTTT. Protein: CASSLLQGAPTEAFF.

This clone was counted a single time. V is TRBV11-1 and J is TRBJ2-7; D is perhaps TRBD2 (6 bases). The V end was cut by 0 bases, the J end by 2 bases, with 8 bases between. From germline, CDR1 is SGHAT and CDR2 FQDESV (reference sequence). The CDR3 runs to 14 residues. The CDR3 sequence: CASSLAGGAYEQYF. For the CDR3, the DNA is TGTGCCAGCAGCTTAGCGGGGGGTGCCTACGAGCAGTACTTC.

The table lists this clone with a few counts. DNA for the CDR3: TGTGCCAGCTCACCACCGGCGCGCGGTGGTGAGCAGTTCTTC. Residues: CASSPPARGGEQFF. The chain recombines TRBV18 with TRBJ2-1; no reliable D call. The V end was cut by 0 bases, the J end by 9 bases, with 12 bases between. The CDR3 is 14 amino acids. Germline V gene data show CDR1 as KGHSH and CDR2 as LQKENI.

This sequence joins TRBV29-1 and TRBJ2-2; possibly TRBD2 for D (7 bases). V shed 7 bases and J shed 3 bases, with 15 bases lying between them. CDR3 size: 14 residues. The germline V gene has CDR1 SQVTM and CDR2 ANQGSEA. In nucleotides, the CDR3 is TGCAGCGCCGGACAGCGGGGCCACACCGGGGAGCTGTTTTTT. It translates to CSAGQRGHTGELFF.

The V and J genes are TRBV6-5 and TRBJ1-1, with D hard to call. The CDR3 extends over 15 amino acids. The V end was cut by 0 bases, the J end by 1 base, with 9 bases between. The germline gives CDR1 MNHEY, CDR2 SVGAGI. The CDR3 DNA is TGTGCCAGCAGTTACTCGTGGCAGGAGAACACTGAAGCTTTCTTT. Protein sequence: CASSYSWQENTEAFF.

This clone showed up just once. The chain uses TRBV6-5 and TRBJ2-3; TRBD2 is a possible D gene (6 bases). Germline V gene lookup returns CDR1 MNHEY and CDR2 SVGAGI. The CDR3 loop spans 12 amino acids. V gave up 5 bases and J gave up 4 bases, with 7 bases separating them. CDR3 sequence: CASSPSADTQYF. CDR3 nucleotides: TGTGCCAGCAGTCCTAGCGCAGATACGCAGTATTTT.

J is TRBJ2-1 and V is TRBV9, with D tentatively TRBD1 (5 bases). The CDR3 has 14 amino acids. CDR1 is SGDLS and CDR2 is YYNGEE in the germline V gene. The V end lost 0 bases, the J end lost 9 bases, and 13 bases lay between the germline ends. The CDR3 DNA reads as TGTGCCAGCAGCGTAGGCCAGGGTGAAGGTGAGCAGTTCTTC. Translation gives CASSVGQGEGEQFF.

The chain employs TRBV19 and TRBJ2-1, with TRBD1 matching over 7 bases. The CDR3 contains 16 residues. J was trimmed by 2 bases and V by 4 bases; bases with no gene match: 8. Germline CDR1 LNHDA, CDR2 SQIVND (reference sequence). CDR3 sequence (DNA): TGTGCCAGTAGTACCCGGACAGGAGCTACCTACAATGAGCAGTTCTTC. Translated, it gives CASSTRTGATYNEQFF.

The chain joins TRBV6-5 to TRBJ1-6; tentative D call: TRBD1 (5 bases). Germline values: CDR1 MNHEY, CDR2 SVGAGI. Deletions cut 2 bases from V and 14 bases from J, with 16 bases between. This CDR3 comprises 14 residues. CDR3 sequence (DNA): TGTGCCAGCAGTTACGGGACTGTGGGTATGGCCCTCCACTTT. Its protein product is CASSYGTVGMALHF.

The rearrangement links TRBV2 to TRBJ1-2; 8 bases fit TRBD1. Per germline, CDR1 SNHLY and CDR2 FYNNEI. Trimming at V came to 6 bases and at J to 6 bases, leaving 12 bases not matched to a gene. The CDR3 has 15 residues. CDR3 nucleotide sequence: TGTGCCAGCAGCTTGTCACATGGACAGGGCGATGGCTACACCTTC. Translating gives CASSLSHGQGDGYTF.

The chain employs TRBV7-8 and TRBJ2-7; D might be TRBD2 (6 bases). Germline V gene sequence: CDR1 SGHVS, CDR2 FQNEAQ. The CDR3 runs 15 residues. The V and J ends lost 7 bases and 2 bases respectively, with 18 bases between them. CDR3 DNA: TGTGCCAGCAAGAAAAGGCGGGACGTCGCCTACGAGCAGTACTTC. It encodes CASKKRRDVAYEQYF.

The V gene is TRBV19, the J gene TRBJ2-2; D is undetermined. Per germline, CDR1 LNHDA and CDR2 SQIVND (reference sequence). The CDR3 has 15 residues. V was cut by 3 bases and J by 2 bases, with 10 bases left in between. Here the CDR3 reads CASSIQVLNTGELFF. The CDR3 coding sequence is TGTGCCAGTAGTATCCAGGTGTTAAACACCGGGGAGCTGTTTTTT.

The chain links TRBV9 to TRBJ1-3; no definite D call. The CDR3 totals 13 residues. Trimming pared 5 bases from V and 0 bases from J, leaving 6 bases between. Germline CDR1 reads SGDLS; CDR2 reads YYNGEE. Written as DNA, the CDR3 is TGTGCCAGCAGGGGAGCCTCTGGAAACACCATATATTTT. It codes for CASRGASGNTIYF.